The clone carrying this T cell receptor (beta chain) occurred a few times. The antigen is undetermined. Sequencing libraries for TCR beta were prepared with iRepertoire HTBI primers and Arm-PCR of CDR3 regions. One entry per CDR3 protein results from TCRdb running MiXCR on the multiplex PCR reads. The table records about 430,000 distinct CDR3 sequences, approximately 22% of them present only once. These data originate in a study of regulatory T cells in long-lasting Graves disease. The overall study: To qualify as persistent, Graves' disease required over 5 years of antithyroid drugs with positive TSH receptor antibodies.

Per the germline V gene, CDR1 is SGHVS and CDR2 is FNYEAQ. The CDR3 sequence is 14 residues long. Trimming took 1 base from V and 5 from J, leaving 9 bases between them. Sample time point: persistent/refractory GD, antithyroid drugs over 5 years with positive TRAb. Extracted PBMC RNA gave rise to the TCR library. A volume of approximately 10 milliliters of peripheral blood was collected in EDTA tubes. Study-level findings and limits: Persistent Graves' cases showed lower TCR diversity than newly diagnosed cases.

The chain recombines TRBV7-6 with TRBJ1-5, with D tentatively TRBD1 (5 bases). Sequencing was performed on peripheral blood mononuclear cells (PBMCs), taken when the disease was refractory, from a patient treated with antithyroid drugs. The TCR sequence derives from a female donor with Graves disease. As DNA, the CDR3 is TGTGCCAGCAGCTTAGGGACACAACATCAGCCCCAGCATTTT. It yields the protein CASSLGTQHQPQHF.